Listed here are 29 T cell receptor beta chains from one sample, sequenced in a study of blood T cells in healthy people across ages. The use of a sample-barcoded 5' primer and a J-beta primer mix characterized a second PCR of roughly 7 to 12 cycles. One entry per CDR3 protein results from TCRdb running MiXCR on the 5' RACE reads. Of more than 800,000 distinct CDR3 sequences in the sample, under 45% were seen once. Material for sequencing was blood. The receptor set was obtained from a woman aged 60-75 years in good health.

This clonotype was seen more than once but under ten times. The chain recombines TRBV20-1 with TRBJ2-4; TRBD2 is a possible D gene (5 bases). CDR3 size: 13 residues. CDR1 is DFQATT, CDR2 SNEGSKA, per germline (reference sequence). V gave up 3 bases and J gave up 5 bases, with 11 bases separating them. For the CDR3, the DNA is TGCAGTGCTAGGGACTCCGACCAAAACATTCAGTACTTC. Its translation is CSARDSDQNIQYF.

This clonotype appeared a few times. This chain uses TRBV29-1 with TRBJ2-5, with 7 nucleotides matching TRBD1. Germline V gene data show CDR1 as SQVTM and CDR2 as ANQGSEA. The CDR3 runs to 13 residues. The J segment lost 5 bases and the V segment lost 6 bases, leaving 9 bases of the junction unmatched. The DNA for the CDR3 is TGCAGCGTGACGACAGGGATAAGCGAGACCCAGTACTTC. Its protein is CSVTTGISETQYF.

This clonotype appeared a few times. V is TRBV9 and J is TRBJ2-2; no definite D call. The CDR3 contains 12 residues. Between the trimmed V and J ends, which lost 0 bases and 6 bases, there was a span of 3 bases. CDR1 is SGDLS and CDR2 is YYNGEE in the germline V gene. This chain's CDR3 is CASSVGPGELFF. For the CDR3, the DNA is TGTGCCAGCAGCGTAGGCCCCGGGGAGCTGTTTTTT.

As for this clonotype: A read error is possible here, since a much larger clone lies one base away. The chain couples TRBV7-7 to TRBJ2-5; D uncertain. Trimming pared 0 bases from V and 11 bases from J, leaving 19 bases between. The CDR3 extends over 15 amino acids. Germline CDR1 reads SSHAT; CDR2 reads FNYEAQ (reference sequence). The CDR3 loop is CASSLALDPVNEQYF. In DNA, the CDR3 is TGTGCCAGCAGCTTAGCTCTTGACCCGGTCAATGAGCAGTACTTC.

This chain joins TRBV28 and TRBJ1-5; maybe TRBD1 (5 bases). This CDR3 is 16 amino acids long. Between the trimmed V and J ends, which lost 5 bases and 1 base, there was a span of 15 bases. Germline CDR1 and CDR2: MDHEN and SYDVKM. Here the CDR3 reads CASSEMWGASNQPQHF. DNA of the CDR3: TGTGCCAGCAGTGAAATGTGGGGCGCGAGCAATCAGCCCCAGCATTTT.

The chain employs TRBV29-1 and TRBJ2-7; 9 bases are a match to TRBD1. The germline CDR1 and CDR2 sequences are SQVTM and ANQGSEA. V dropped 2 bases and J dropped 2; count of bases not matched to a gene: 7. This CDR3 is 15 amino acids long. DNA of the CDR3: TGCAGCGTTGAACGGGTACAGGGGGCGACCTACGAGCAGTACTTC. Amino acid sequence: CSVERVQGATYEQYF.

V gene TRBV12-3 or TRBV12-4 combines with J gene TRBJ2-7; unclear D gene. The J call may be faulty, since TRBJ2-1 better matches the DNA end. The CDR3 runs 14 residues. The CDR3 bases are TGTGCCAGCAGGTTGCGTACTGGTAACAATGAGCAGTTCTTC. Translated, it gives CASRLRTGNNEQFF.

The chain uses TRBV4-2 and TRBJ2-7, with 8 bases that match TRBD2. This CDR3 is built from 15 residues. Looked up from germline, CDR1 is LGHNA and CDR2 is YNFKEQ. V lost 11 bases and J lost 2; bases outside the gene matches: 14. The CDR3 coding sequence is TGTGCCGGCAACCCCGGGCGGGAGGTGACCTACGAGCAGTACTTC. Residues: CAGNPGREVTYEQYF.

Only one count was recorded for this clonotype. Here the CDR3 DNA reads TGTGCCACCAGCACCCCTGGCGGGAGCACCTACGAGCAGTACTTC. Translating it yields CATSTPGGSTYEQYF. The chain carries TRBV15 and TRBJ2-7; TRBD2 aligns across 7 bases. Looked up from germline, CDR1 is LNHNV and CDR2 is YYDKDF (reference sequence). V was clipped by 4 bases and J by 2 bases; unmatched bases: 8. The CDR3 spans 15 residues.

This chain links TRBV20-1 with TRBJ2-1; a weak D match, TRBD1 (6 bases). Between the trimmed V and J ends, which lost 2 bases and 0 bases, there was a span of 14 bases. Per germline, CDR1 DFQATT and CDR2 SNEGSKA (reference sequence). The CDR3 is 16 residues long. CDR3 residues: CSARRTARSSYNEQFF. The CDR3 nucleotides are TGCAGTGCTAGACGGACAGCCCGAAGCTCCTACAATGAGCAGTTCTTC.

V usage is TRBV5-1 and J usage is TRBJ1-4; 9 bases agree with TRBD1. V shed 2 bases and J 7 bases; nucleotides not matched to a gene: 9. In germline, CDR1 is SGHRS, CDR2 YFSETQ. The CDR3 has 16 residues. CDR3 protein: CASSFAWGQGSEKLFF. In DNA, the CDR3 is TGCGCCAGCAGCTTCGCGTGGGGACAGGGAAGTGAAAAACTGTTTTTT. Full variable domain (rest looked up from reference TRBV5-1 and TRBJ1-4): KAGVTQTPRYLIKTRGQQVTLSCSPISGHRSVSWYQQTPGQGLQFLFEYFSETQRNKGNFPGRFSGRQFSNSRSEMNVSTLELGDSALYLCASSFAWGQGSEKLFFGSGTQLSVL.

This clonotype occurred a few times. The chain has TRBV27 and TRBJ2-3, with 13 bases lining up with TRBD2. CDR3 length: 14 amino acids. Germline V gene sequence: CDR1 MNHEY, CDR2 SMNVEV (reference sequence). V lost 6 bases to trimming and J lost 6 bases; unmatched junction nucleotides: 3. The CDR3 nucleotides are TGTGCCAGCAGACTAGCGGGAGGGGGGGATACGCAGTATTTT. It codes for CASRLAGGGDTQYF.

This clonotype was recorded a few times. The chain uses TRBV5-8 and TRBJ2-7, with D unresolved. V was cut by 4 bases and J by 3 bases, with 11 bases left in between. This CDR3 contains 13 residues. The germline gives CDR1 SGHTS, CDR2 YDEGEE. The CDR3, as DNA: TGTGCCAGCAGCATACGAGACGGCTACGAGCAGTACTTC. Residues: CASSIRDGYEQYF.

This clonotype occurred a few times. The rearrangement uses TRBV6-5 and TRBJ2-1, with D possibly being TRBD1 (6 bases). This CDR3 spans 14 amino acids. V was clipped by 3 bases and J by 6 bases, with 12 bases between them. Germline V gene lookup returns CDR1 MNHEY and CDR2 SVGAGI. The CDR3, as DNA: TGTGCCAGCAGTTATTACAGGGCTAGCAATGAGCAGTTCTTC. Residues: CASSYYRASNEQFF.

This clonotype has only a few counts. V is TRBV7-9 and J is TRBJ2-5; D possibly uses TRBD1 or TRBD2 (6 bases each). Germline values: CDR1 SEHNR, CDR2 FQNEAQ (reference sequence). V lost 8 bases and J 5 bases, leaving 15 bases between the germline ends. The CDR3 loop spans 13 amino acids. CDR3 nucleotide sequence: TGTGCCAGCGTGGGGGGCGTAAGGGAGACCCAGTACTTC. Protein: CASVGGVRETQYF. Variable domain in full (rest from reference TRBV7-9 and TRBJ2-5): DTGVSQNPRHKITKRGQNVTFRCDPISEHNRLYWYRQTLGQGPEFLTYFQNEAQLEKSRLLSDRFSAERPKGSFSTLEIQRTEQGDSAMYLCASVGGVRETQYFGPGTRLLVL.

Many counts were recorded for this clonotype. The chain joins TRBV14 to TRBJ2-5, with D possibly being TRBD2 (6 bases). This CDR3 is built from 12 residues. Trimming shortened V by 6 bases and J by 4 bases, and 9 bases separated the two germline ends. The germline CDR1 and CDR2 sequences are SGHDN and FVKESK. CDR3 bases: TGTGCCAGCAGACACGGGGGAGAGACCCAGTACTTC. It codes for CASRHGGETQYF. Full variable domain (outside the CDR3, taken from reference TRBV14 and TRBJ2-5): EAGVTQFPSHSVIEKGQTVTLRCDPISGHDNLYWYRRVMGKEIKFLLHFVKESKQDESGMPNNRFLAERTGGTYSTLKVQPAELEDSGVYFCASRHGGETQYFGPGTRLLVL.

The table lists this clonotype with a few counts. The rearrangement joins TRBV28 to TRBJ2-1; TRBD2 is a possible D gene (5 bases). V lost 5 bases to trimming and J lost 7 bases, with 18 bases between them. Germline CDR1 and CDR2: MDHEN and SYDVKM. This CDR3 contains 15 residues. CDR3 loop: CASSPPRVVGNEQFF. In DNA, the CDR3 is TGTGCCAGCAGTCCCCCGCGGGTAGTAGGTAATGAGCAGTTCTTC.

The chain links TRBV5-1 to TRBJ2-1; maybe TRBD2 (6 bases). The CDR3 length is 15 residues. V was shortened by 0 bases and J by 4 bases, with 11 bases between the two germline ends. CDR1 is SGHRS, CDR2 YFSETQ, per germline. Here the CDR3 DNA reads TGCGCCAGCAGCTTGGCGGCTAGCGCATACAATGAGCAGTTCTTC. Its protein product is CASSLAASAYNEQFF.

The V and J genes are TRBV7-6 and TRBJ2-4; D might be TRBD1 or TRBD2, each matching 6 bases. The end of the DNA is better explained by TRBJ2-5, so the J call may be wrong. The germline V gene encodes CDR1 SGHVS and CDR2 FNYEAQ. The CDR3 loop spans 14 amino acids. The CDR3 loop is CASSLEGGVQTQYF. CDR3 bases: TGTGCCAGCAGCTTAGAGGGGGGAGTTCAGACCCAGTACTTC.

The V call is TRBV5-6, the J call TRBJ2-4; the match to TRBD1 covers 9 bases. The DNA end lines up better with TRBJ2-5; the J call may be wrong. The CDR3 extends over 15 amino acids. Germline V gene sequence: CDR1 SGHDT, CDR2 YYEEEE. CDR3 sequence: CASSWTGETRKTQYF. The CDR3 region has the DNA TGTGCCAGCAGCTGGACAGGGGAGACCCGAAAGACCCAGTACTTC.

This clonotype was counted ten times or more. The rearrangement links TRBV28 to TRBJ2-7, with 9 bases aligning to TRBD2. This CDR3 is 14 amino acids long. Germline CDR1 and CDR2: MDHEN and SYDVKM. The V and J ends lost 5 bases and 2 bases, in that order; junction bases with no gene match: 4. CDR3 sequence reads: CASSRASGTYEQYF. The CDR3 DNA follows: TGTGCCAGCAGTCGCGCTAGCGGGACCTACGAGCAGTACTTC.

The V gene is TRBV9, the J gene TRBJ2-7, with D uncertain. The CDR3 covers 13 residues. The germline V gene encodes CDR1 SGDLS and CDR2 YYNGEE. Between the trimmed V and J ends, which lost 3 bases and 5 bases, there was a span of 12 bases. CDR3 sequence reads: CASSDGYSNEQYF. For the CDR3, the DNA is TGTGCCAGCAGCGACGGATACTCTAACGAGCAGTACTTC.

The V call is TRBV27, the J call TRBJ2-1, with D unclear. CDR3 length: 15 residues. Between the trimmed V and J ends, which lost 5 bases and 0 bases, there was a span of 11 bases. CDR1 MNHEY and CDR2 SMNVEV come from the germline V gene (reference sequence). CDR3 DNA: TGTGCCAGCAGTGCCAGCGTAAGCTCCTACAATGAGCAGTTCTTC. Its protein product is CASSASVSSYNEQFF.

This clonotype came up many times. V gene TRBV29-1 combines with J gene TRBJ2-5; D call uncertain. V dropped 6 bases and J dropped 7 bases, with 21 bases sitting between them. The CDR3 loop spans 14 amino acids. The germline V gene has CDR1 SQVTM and CDR2 ANQGSEA. The CDR3 nucleotides are TGCAGCGTCGCAAGACCAGAATCTACGTCGACCCAGTACTTC. It translates to CSVARPESTSTQYF.

The table lists this clonotype with a count of one. The chain joins TRBV20-1 to TRBJ2-1; a possible D gene is TRBD2 (6 bases). This CDR3 has 15 residues. Per germline, CDR1 DFQATT and CDR2 SNEGSKA (reference sequence). V gave up 4 bases and J gave up 4 bases, with 17 bases separating them. CDR3 in amino acids: CSAIVGRDQYNEQFF. CDR3 bases: TGCAGTGCTATAGTCGGGCGGGATCAGTACAATGAGCAGTTCTTC.

The chain couples TRBV14 to TRBJ1-1; TRBD1 is a possible D gene (6 bases). V was shortened by 6 bases and J by 5 bases, with 13 bases between the two germline ends. CDR3 length equals 13 residues. Per germline, CDR1 SGHDN and CDR2 FVKESK. The CDR3 DNA reads as TGTGCCAGCAGGGAACAGGGTAAGACTGAAGCTTTCTTT. Its translation: CASREQGKTEAFF.

The V and J genes are TRBV5-1 and TRBJ2-1; no firm D call. The germline V and J ends were trimmed by 4 bases and 5 bases, with 13 bases remaining between them. The CDR3 is 14 amino acids. Germline V lookup: CDR1 SGHRS, CDR2 YFSETQ. For the CDR3, the DNA is TGCGCCAGCAGCAGGTGGGTTGGAGACAATGAGCAGTTCTTC. The encoded protein is CASSRWVGDNEQFF.

The chain joins TRBV5-1 to TRBJ2-4, with D possibly called TRBD1 or TRBD2 (5 bases each). The DNA end is a closer match to TRBJ2-5, so the J assignment may be wrong. CDR1 is SGHRS, CDR2 YFSETQ, per germline. The CDR3 sequence is 15 residues long. CDR3 sequence: CASSLAGTQQETQYF. CDR3 DNA: TGCGCCAGCAGCTTGGCCGGGACCCAACAAGAGACCCAGTACTTC.

The chain recombines TRBV10-3 with TRBJ2-7; D is possibly TRBD1 (6 bases). Germline V gene sequence: CDR1 ENHRY, CDR2 SYGVKD. The CDR3 is made up of 14 amino acids. Between the trimmed V and J ends, which lost 2 bases and 6 bases, there was a span of 14 bases. CDR3 bases: TGTGCCATCAGTGAGAATACAGGGACGGGCGAGCAGTACTTC. It codes for CAISENTGTGEQYF.